Following are 14 T cell receptor beta chains from one sample sequenced in a study of shared T cell receptors in the human thymus (dated by TCRdb to the early 2020s). The library was prepared using the immunoSEQ multiplex PCR assay. Held by TCRdb, this immuneACCESS table contains in-frame sequences only and omits some clones. Under half of the omission traces to an unresolved V gene where checked; the cause of the rest is unknown. This sample is represented by hundreds of thousands of clones; around 95% of them were singletons. Approximately 0.018% of the sample is taken by the ten largest. The specimen was thymocytes. These receptors were taken from a human donor.

The genes are TRBV6-4 and TRBJ2-2; unclear D gene. CDR3 length: 15 residues. V was trimmed by 2 bases and J by 5 bases, leaving 12 bases between them. Per the germline V gene, CDR1 is MRHNA and CDR2 is SNTAGT. Here the CDR3 reads CASSDGPTRTGELFF. The CDR3 region has the DNA TGTGCCAGCAGTGACGGACCTACTCGAACCGGGGAGCTGTTTTTT.

The chain is built from TRBV14 and TRBJ1-5; 7 nucleotides line up with TRBD1. The germline V gene encodes CDR1 SGHDN and CDR2 FVKESK. Trimming at V came to 4 bases and at J to 0 bases, leaving 3 bases not matched to a gene. The CDR3 runs 15 residues. The CDR3 is CASSPGGVSNQPQHF. The CDR3 bases are TGTGCCAGCAGCCCAGGGGGAGTTAGCAATCAGCCCCAGCATTTT.

V gene TRBV28 combines with J gene TRBJ1-5; TRBD1 is a possible D gene (6 bases). The CDR3 spans 17 residues. Germline loops: CDR1 MDHEN, CDR2 SYDVKM. Trimming removed 5 bases at V and 0 bases at J, with 17 bases between. CDR3 nucleotides: TGTGCCAGCAGTCTTTATCAGGGGAGACATAGCAATCAGCCCCAGCATTTT. Its protein is CASSLYQGRHSNQPQHF.

The rearrangement uses TRBV5-6 and TRBJ2-7; D is possibly TRBD1 or TRBD2 (5 bases each). Trimming cost V 7 bases and J 3 bases, with 14 bases left between them. CDR3 length equals 13 residues. Germline CDR1 is SGHDT and CDR2 is YYEEEE. In DNA form, the CDR3 reads TGTGCCAGCGTCGGACCGGGGCGCTACGAGCAGTACTTC. Translation: CASVGPGRYEQYF.

The chain recombines TRBV6-5 with TRBJ2-7; D is uncertain. This CDR3 comprises 15 residues. V was clipped by 10 bases and J by 2 bases, with 21 bases between them. Looked up from germline, CDR1 is MNHEY and CDR2 is SVGAGI. The CDR3 nucleotides read TGTGCCACAAAACTAAGGCCCCCTAGGACCTACGAGCAGTACTTC. Its protein is CATKLRPPRTYEQYF.

This chain connects TRBV7-3 to TRBJ2-3; 9 bases fit TRBD2. V lost 6 bases, J lost 5 bases, and 12 bases stayed unmatched. The CDR3 is 16 residues long. Germline lookup yields CDR1 SGHTA and CDR2 FQGTGA. The CDR3 region is CASRPSGREGQDTQYF. The CDR3 nucleotides read TGTGCCAGCAGACCATCGGGGCGGGAGGGCCAAGATACGCAGTATTTT.

V usage is TRBV6-9 and J usage is TRBJ2-7; D is unresolved. This CDR3 region has 13 residues. V was trimmed by 3 bases and J by 6 bases, leaving 12 bases between them. Germline values: CDR1 MNHGY, CDR2 SVAAGI. The CDR3 region is CASSYPPTGEQYF. The DNA for the CDR3 is TGTGCCAGCAGTTACCCCCCCACGGGCGAGCAGTACTTC.

The rearrangement joins TRBV7-2 to TRBJ1-5; tentative D call: TRBD1 (6 bases). CDR1 SGHTA and CDR2 FQGNSA come from the germline V gene. The V end lost 1 base, the J end lost 1 base, and 11 bases lay between the germline ends. This CDR3 is built from 16 residues. In nucleotides, the CDR3 is TGTGCCAGCAGCTTAGGAGGGGGGAGAAGCAATCAGCCCCAGCATTTT. This translates into CASSLGGGRSNQPQHF.

This chain joins TRBV27 and TRBJ2-7; 10 bases are shared with TRBD2. With V trimmed by 4 bases and J by 0 bases, 3 bases remained unmatched. CDR1 is MNHEY and CDR2 is SMNVEV in the germline V gene (reference sequence). The CDR3 totals 15 residues. The CDR3 reads CASSSASGSSYEQYF. The CDR3 DNA is TGTGCCAGCAGTTCGGCTAGCGGGAGCTCCTACGAGCAGTACTTC.

The chain is built from TRBV5-1 and TRBJ2-1; 11 nucleotides agree with TRBD2. V gave up 4 bases and J gave up 6 bases; unmatched junction bases: 24. Germline V gene data show CDR1 as SGHRS and CDR2 as YFSETQ. This CDR3 contains 21 residues. The CDR3 region is CASSPGGRAGLAGGRLNEQFF. CDR3 nucleotides: TGCGCCAGCAGCCCAGGGGGGAGGGCAGGGCTAGCGGGAGGCCGGCTCAATGAGCAGTTCTTC.

J is TRBJ1-5 and V is TRBV27, with no clear D. CDR3 length: 14 amino acids. V lost 6 bases, J lost 7 bases, and 16 bases lay in between. CDR1 and CDR2 from the germline V gene are MNHEY and SMNVEV (reference sequence). In DNA form, the CDR3 reads TGTGCCAGCAGCCGTGCCCCCGTCTGGCAGCCCCAGCATTTT. The encoded protein is CASSRAPVWQPQHF.

The gene calls are TRBV28 and TRBJ2-1; the D gene is possibly TRBD1 (6 bases). The CDR3 consists of 16 residues. In germline, CDR1 is MDHEN, CDR2 SYDVKM. V lost 4 bases and J lost 10, with 23 bases in between. As DNA, the CDR3 is TGTGCCAGCAGTTATAAATTCGACAGGCTAGTTAACGAGCAGTTCTTC. Its protein is CASSYKFDRLVNEQFF.

The chain joins TRBV28 to TRBJ2-7; D possibly corresponds to TRBD2 (6 bases). Trimming removed 8 bases at V and 5 bases at J, with 16 bases between. This CDR3 comprises 13 residues. Germline CDR1 MDHEN, CDR2 SYDVKM. This chain's CDR3 is CASYTLGGDEQYF. As DNA, the CDR3 is TGTGCCAGCTACACCCTGGGCGGGGACGAGCAGTACTTC. The full variable domain, completed using reference TRBV28 and TRBJ2-7, is DVKVTQSSRYLVKRTGEKVFLECVQDMDHENMFWYRQDPGLGLRLIYFSYDVKMKEKGDIPEGYSVSREKKERFSLILESASTNQTSMYLCASYTLGGDEQYFGPGTRLTVT.

J is TRBJ2-1 and V is TRBV2, with 14 nucleotides matching TRBD2. The CDR3 is made up of 15 amino acids. CDR1 is SNHLY, CDR2 FYNNEI, per germline. Trimming took 6 bases from V and 10 from J; bases not matched to a gene: 8. In DNA, the CDR3 is TGTGCCAGCAGGAAGACTAGCGGGAGGGCCGGGGAGCAGTTCTTC. This encodes CASRKTSGRAGEQFF.